The clone carrying this TCR beta chain has only one observation. Its antigen is not identified. The CDR3 covers 15 residues. In germline, CDR1 is MNHEY, CDR2 SVGEGT. Trimming took 11 bases from V and 1 from J; bases not matched to a gene: 12. This record belongs to a study of blood T cells in healthy people across ages. Study-level points and caveats: It was the long-lived donors that had more naive CD4+ cells and higher diversity than aged donors. It was held that diversity estimates obtained from one million T cells represented underestimates.

Next came a second PCR, run for about 7 to 11 cycles, which used a sample-barcoded 5' primer along with a J-beta primer mix. A tag from a template-switch adaptor with 12 random nucleotides marked each cDNA molecule. Using its own MiXCR run on the 5' RACE reads, TCRdb lists one record per CDR3 protein. This table holds some 1.4 million distinct CDR3 sequences, 42% found once. V is TRBV6-2 or TRBV6-3 and J is TRBJ2-3, with TRBD2 identical over 7 bases. This receptor was obtained from a woman in her late teens or twenties in good health. The sequencing input was blood. In DNA, the CDR3 is TGTGCCTCTAACTCGGGAGGATCGGGCACAGATACGCAGTATTTT. It is translated as CASNSGGSGTDTQYF.